The T cell receptor (beta chain) under discussion was sequenced for a study of blood T cells in healthy people across ages. Study findings and constraints: Across samples, TCR beta diversity tracked strongly with naive T cell percentage.

Alongside a J-beta primer mix, a sample-barcoded 5' primer served in a second PCR lasting about 6 to 11 cycles. Each CDR3 protein is one row after TCRdb ran MiXCR on the 5' RACE reads. The profile covers approximately 940,000 distinct CDR3 sequences, with around 46% appearing a single time and over 10% taken by the ten largest. CDR1 is SGHRS, CDR2 YFSETQ, per germline. CDR3 length: 14 residues. Trimming removed 7 bases at V and 1 base at J, with 12 bases between. On this clonotype: The antigen is undetermined.

The TCR originated in a man aged 30 to 39 in good health. The genes are TRBV5-1 and TRBJ2-1, with D possibly being TRBD1 (6 bases). The sample comprised blood. The CDR3 region has the DNA TGCGCCAGCTTCTCCGGGACATCCTACAATGAGCAGTTCTTC. Residues: CASFSGTSYNEQFF.